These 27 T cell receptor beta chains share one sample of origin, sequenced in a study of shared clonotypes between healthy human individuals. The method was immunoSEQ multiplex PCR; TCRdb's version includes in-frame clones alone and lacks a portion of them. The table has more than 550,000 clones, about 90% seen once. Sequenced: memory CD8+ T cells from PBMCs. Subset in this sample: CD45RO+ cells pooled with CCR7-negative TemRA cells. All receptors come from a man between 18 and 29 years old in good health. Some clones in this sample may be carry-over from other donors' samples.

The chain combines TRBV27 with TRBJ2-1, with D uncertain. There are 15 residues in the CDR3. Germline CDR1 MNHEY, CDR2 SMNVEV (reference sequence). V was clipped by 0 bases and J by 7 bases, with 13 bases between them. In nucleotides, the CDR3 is TGTGCCAGCAGTTTATCGCAGCGACCGCGGAATGAGCAGTTCTTC. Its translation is CASSLSQRPRNEQFF.

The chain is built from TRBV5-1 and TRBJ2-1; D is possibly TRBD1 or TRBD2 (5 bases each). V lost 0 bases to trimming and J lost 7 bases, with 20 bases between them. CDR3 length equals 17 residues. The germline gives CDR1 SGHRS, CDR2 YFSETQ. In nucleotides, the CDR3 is TGCGCCAGCAGCTTGGCTTTTAGGGGACGACCCCCAAATGAGCAGTTCTTC. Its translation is CASSLAFRGRPPNEQFF.

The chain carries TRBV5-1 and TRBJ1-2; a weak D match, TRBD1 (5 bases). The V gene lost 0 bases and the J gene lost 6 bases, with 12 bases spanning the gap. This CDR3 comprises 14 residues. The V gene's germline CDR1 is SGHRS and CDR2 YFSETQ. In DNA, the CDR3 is TGCGCCAGCAGCTTGGCCCCCAGGGTAGATGGCTACACCTTC. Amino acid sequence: CASSLAPRVDGYTF.

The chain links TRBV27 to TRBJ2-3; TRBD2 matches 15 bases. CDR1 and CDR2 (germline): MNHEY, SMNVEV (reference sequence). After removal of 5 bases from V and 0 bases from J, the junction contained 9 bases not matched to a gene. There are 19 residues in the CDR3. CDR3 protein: CASSPSGLAGGTSTDTQYF. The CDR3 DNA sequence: TGTGCCAGCAGTCCTTCGGGACTAGCGGGGGGAACTAGCACAGATACGCAGTATTTT.

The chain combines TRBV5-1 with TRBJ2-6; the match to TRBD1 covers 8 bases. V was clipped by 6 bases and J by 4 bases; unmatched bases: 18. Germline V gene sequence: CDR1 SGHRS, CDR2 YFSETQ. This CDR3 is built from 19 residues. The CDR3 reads CASTPGGAGGFRGANVLTF. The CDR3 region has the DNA TGCGCCAGCACCCCCGGCGGGGCAGGGGGCTTCAGGGGGGCCAACGTCCTGACTTTC. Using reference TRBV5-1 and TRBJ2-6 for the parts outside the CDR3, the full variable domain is KAGVTQTPRYLIKTRGQQVTLSCSPISGHRSVSWYQQTPGQGLQFLFEYFSETQRNKGNFPGRFSGRQFSNSRSEMNVSTLELGDSALYLCASTPGGAGGFRGANVLTFGAGSRLTVL.

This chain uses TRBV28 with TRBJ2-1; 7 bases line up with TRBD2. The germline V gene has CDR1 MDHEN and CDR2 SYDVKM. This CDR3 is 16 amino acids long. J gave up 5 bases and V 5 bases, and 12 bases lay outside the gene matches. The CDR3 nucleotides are TGTGCCAGCAGTCCGAATGGGGAGGGGATGGACAATGAGCAGTTCTTC. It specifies CASSPNGEGMDNEQFF.

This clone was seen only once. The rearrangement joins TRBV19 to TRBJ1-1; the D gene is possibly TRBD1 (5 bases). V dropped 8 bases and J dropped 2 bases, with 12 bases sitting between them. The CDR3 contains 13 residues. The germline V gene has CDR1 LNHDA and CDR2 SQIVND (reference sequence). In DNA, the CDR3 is TGTGCCAGTTGTCTGGGGACTAACACTGAAGCTTTCTTT. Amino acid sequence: CASCLGTNTEAFF.

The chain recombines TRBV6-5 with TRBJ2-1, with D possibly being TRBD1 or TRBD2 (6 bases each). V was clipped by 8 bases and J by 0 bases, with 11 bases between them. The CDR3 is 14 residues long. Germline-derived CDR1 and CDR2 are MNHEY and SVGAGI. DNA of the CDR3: TGTGCCAGCGGGCGGGACACCTCCTACAATGAGCAGTTCTTC. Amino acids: CASGRDTSYNEQFF.

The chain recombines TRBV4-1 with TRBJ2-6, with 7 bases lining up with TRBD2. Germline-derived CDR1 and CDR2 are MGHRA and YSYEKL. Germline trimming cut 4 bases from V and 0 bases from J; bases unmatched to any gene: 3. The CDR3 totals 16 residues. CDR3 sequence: CASSPPGGSGANVLTF. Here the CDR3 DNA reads TGCGCCAGCAGCCCACCGGGGGGCTCTGGGGCCAACGTCCTGACTTTC.

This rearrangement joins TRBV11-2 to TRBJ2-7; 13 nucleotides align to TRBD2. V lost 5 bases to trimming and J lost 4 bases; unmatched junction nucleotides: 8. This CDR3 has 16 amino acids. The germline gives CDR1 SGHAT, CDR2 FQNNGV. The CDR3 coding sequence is TGTGCCAGCAGCCTATCGACTAGCGGGAGGTGGTACGAGCAGTACTTC. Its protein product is CASSLSTSGRWYEQYF.

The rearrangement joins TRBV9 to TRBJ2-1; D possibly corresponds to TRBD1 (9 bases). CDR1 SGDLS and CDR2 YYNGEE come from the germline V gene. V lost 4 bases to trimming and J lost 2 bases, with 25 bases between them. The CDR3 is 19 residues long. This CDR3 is CASSQVAGQGLWAYNEQFF. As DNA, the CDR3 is TGTGCCAGCAGCCAAGTAGCGGGACAGGGCTTATGGGCCTACAATGAGCAGTTCTTC.

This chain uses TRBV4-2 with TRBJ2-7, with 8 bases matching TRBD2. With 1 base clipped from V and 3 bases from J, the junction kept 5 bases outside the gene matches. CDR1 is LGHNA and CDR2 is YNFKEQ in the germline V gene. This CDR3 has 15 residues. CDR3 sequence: CASSQASTSGYEQYF. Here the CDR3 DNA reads TGTGCCAGCAGCCAAGCAAGTACTAGCGGCTACGAGCAGTACTTC.

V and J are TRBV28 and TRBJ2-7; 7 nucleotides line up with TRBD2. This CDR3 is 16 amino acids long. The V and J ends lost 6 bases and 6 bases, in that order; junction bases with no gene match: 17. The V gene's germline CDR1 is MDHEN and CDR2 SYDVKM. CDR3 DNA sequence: TGTGCCAGCAGCTCGGGGAGGGAGCAGGGCTACGGCGAGCAGTACTTC. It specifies CASSSGREQGYGEQYF.

The chain's CDR3 is CASSDQGSGYTF. The CDR3 DNA is TGTGCCAGCAGTGACCAGGGTAGTGGCTACACCTTC. J is TRBJ1-2 and V is TRBV2; tentative D call: TRBD1 (5 bases). CDR1 and CDR2 (germline): SNHLY, FYNNEI. The CDR3 has 12 amino acids. V gave up 3 bases and J gave up 7 bases, with 9 bases separating them.

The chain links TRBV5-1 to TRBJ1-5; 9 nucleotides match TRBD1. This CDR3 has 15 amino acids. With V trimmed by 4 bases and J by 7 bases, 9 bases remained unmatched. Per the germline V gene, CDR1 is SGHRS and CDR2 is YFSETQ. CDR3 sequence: CASSAGDRVNQPQHF. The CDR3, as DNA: TGCGCCAGCAGCGCCGGGGACAGGGTCAACCAGCCCCAGCATTTT.

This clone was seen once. The CDR3 DNA reads TGTGCCAGCAGTTCCAGCGGGAGCCCAGATACGCAGTATTTT. Amino acid sequence: CASSSSGSPDTQYF. J is TRBJ2-3 and V is TRBV28, with 8 bases identical to TRBD2. V lost 4 bases to trimming and J lost 4 bases; unmatched junction nucleotides: 4. CDR1 and CDR2 from the germline V gene are MDHEN and SYDVKM. This CDR3 contains 14 residues.

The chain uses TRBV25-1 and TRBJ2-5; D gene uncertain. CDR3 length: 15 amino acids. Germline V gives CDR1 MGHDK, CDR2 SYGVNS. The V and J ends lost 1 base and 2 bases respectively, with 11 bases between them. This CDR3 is CASSEFYSDQETQYF. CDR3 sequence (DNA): TGTGCCAGCAGTGAATTTTACAGCGATCAAGAGACCCAGTACTTC.

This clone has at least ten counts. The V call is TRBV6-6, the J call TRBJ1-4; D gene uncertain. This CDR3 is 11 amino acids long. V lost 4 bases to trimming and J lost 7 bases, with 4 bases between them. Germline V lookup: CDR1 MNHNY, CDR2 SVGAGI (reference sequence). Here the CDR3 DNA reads TGTGCCAGCAGTTTAGGTGAAAAACTGTTTTTT. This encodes CASSLGEKLFF.

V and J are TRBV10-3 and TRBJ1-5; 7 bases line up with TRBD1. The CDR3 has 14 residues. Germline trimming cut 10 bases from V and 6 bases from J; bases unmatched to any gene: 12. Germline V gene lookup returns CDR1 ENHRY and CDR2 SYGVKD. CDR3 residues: CATEDTGEGQPQHF. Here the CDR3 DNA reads TGTGCCACCGAAGATACAGGGGAGGGTCAGCCCCAGCATTTT.

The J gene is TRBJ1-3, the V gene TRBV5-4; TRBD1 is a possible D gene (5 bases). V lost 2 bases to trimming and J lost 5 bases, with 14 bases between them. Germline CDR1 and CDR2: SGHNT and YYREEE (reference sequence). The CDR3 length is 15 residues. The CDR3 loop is CASSLEGTGRNTIYF. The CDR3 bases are TGTGCCAGCAGCTTAGAGGGGACGGGACGAAACACCATATATTTT.

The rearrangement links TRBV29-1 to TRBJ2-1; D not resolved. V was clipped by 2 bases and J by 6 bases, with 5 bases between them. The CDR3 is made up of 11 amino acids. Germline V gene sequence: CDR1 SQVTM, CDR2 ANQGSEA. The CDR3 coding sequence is TGCAGCGTTGAACCGGGCAATGAGCAGTTCTTC. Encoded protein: CSVEPGNEQFF.

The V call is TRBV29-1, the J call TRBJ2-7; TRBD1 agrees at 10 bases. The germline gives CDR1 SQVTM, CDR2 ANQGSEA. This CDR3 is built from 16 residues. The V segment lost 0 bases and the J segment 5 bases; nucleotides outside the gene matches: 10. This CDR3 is CSVEDGAGTGVHEQYF. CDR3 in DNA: TGCAGCGTTGAAGACGGGGCCGGGACAGGGGTCCACGAGCAGTACTTC.

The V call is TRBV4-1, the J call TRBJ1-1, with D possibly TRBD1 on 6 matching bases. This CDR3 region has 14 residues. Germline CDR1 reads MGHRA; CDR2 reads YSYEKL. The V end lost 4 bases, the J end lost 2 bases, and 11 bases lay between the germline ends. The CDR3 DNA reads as TGCGCCAGCAGCCCGCTACAGGGCAACACTGAAGCTTTCTTT. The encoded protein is CASSPLQGNTEAFF.

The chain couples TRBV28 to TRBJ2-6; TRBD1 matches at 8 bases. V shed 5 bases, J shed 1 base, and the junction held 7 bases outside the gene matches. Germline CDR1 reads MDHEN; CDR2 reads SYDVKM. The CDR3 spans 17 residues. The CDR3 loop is CASSPRTGISGANVLTF. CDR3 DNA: TGTGCCAGCAGTCCCCGGACAGGGATATCTGGGGCCAACGTCCTGACTTTC.

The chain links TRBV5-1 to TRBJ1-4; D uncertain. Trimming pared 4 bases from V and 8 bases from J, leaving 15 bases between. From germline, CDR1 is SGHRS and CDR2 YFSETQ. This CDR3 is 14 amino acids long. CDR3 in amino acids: CASSPEGPTEKLFF. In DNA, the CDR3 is TGCGCCAGCAGCCCCGAAGGGCCAACGGAAAAACTGTTTTTT.

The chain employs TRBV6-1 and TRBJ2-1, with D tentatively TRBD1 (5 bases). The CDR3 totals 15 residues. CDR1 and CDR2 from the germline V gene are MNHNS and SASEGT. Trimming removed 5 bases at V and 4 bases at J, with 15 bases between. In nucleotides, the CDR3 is TGTGCCAGCAGTATAAGCAGGGTTGGGTACAATGAGCAGTTCTTC. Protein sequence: CASSISRVGYNEQFF.

The CDR3 sequence: CASSIARTSGNEQFF. The CDR3 DNA sequence: TGTGCCAGTAGTATAGCAAGGACTAGCGGCAATGAGCAGTTCTTC. This chain connects TRBV19 to TRBJ2-1; 10 bases fit TRBD2. V shed 1 base and J 6 bases; nucleotides not matched to a gene: 3. Germline V gene sequence: CDR1 LNHDA, CDR2 SQIVND (reference sequence). CDR3 length: 15 residues.